This T cell receptor beta chain was sequenced in a study of blood T cell repertoires in COVID-19. At the level of the study: PBMCs, B-cell-depleted T cells, or T cells were the source of the cDNA or gDNA that made up the material.

Sequencing used immunoSEQ multiplex PCR; TCRdb keeps in-frame clones, though not all of them. The profile covers about 49,000 clones, with more than 85% appearing a single time and 5% taken by the ten largest. The V end lost 2 bases, the J end lost 6 bases, and 11 bases lay between the germline ends. Germline V CDR1 and CDR2: MDHEN, SYDVKM. The CDR3 has 13 residues. The chain combines TRBV28 with TRBJ2-7; tentative D call: TRBD1 (5 bases). Sequencing was performed on peripheral blood. The TCR was taken from a man aged 35-49 years with active COVID-19. The CDR3 sequence is CASSLDSNGEQYF. In nucleotides, the CDR3 is TGTGCCAGCAGTTTAGACAGCAACGGCGAGCAGTACTTC. The variable domain in full, completed from reference TRBV28 and TRBJ2-7, reads DVKVTQSSRYLVKRTGEKVFLECVQDMDHENMFWYRQDPGLGLRLIYFSYDVKMKEKGDIPEGYSVSREKKERFSLILESASTNQTSMYLCASSLDSNGEQYFGPGTRLTVT.